These 8 T cell receptor beta chains originate from one sample sequenced in a study of blood T cell repertoires in COVID-19. Some clones are missing from TCRdb's copy, which holds only in-frame ones; the method was immunoSEQ multiplex PCR. The profile shows roughly 120,000 clones, around 78% of them singletons. Sequenced material: peripheral blood. All receptors derive from a man aged 25-45 years with acute or convalescent COVID-19.

This clone was detected a few times. V usage is TRBV4-2 and J usage is TRBJ2-1; 8 nucleotides match TRBD2. Trimming at V came to 3 bases and at J to 3 bases, leaving 13 bases not matched to a gene. The CDR3 is made up of 18 amino acids. CDR1 LGHNA and CDR2 YNFKEQ come from the germline V gene. CDR3 sequence: CASSHPTESGGRYNEQFF. CDR3 in DNA: TGTGCCAGCAGCCACCCGACCGAGAGCGGGGGCCGCTACAATGAGCAGTTCTTC.

A single count supports this clone. This rearrangement joins TRBV9 to TRBJ2-3; D gene unclear. V was clipped by 3 bases and J by 4 bases, with 12 bases between them. Germline V gene lookup returns CDR1 SGDLS and CDR2 YYNGEE. The CDR3 runs to 14 residues. This chain's CDR3 is CASSASGWADTQYF. In DNA form, the CDR3 reads TGTGCCAGCAGCGCCTCCGGGTGGGCAGATACGCAGTATTTT.

DNA of the CDR3: TGCAGCGTTGAATTTTCTAGCGGAGAGTACGAGCAGTACTTC. Amino acids: CSVEFSSGEYEQYF. The chain employs TRBV29-1 and TRBJ2-7; TRBD2 matches at 7 bases. The V and J ends lost 2 bases and 4 bases, in that order; junction bases with no gene match: 8. There are 14 residues in the CDR3. Germline V gives CDR1 SQVTM, CDR2 ANQGSEA.

The rearrangement uses TRBV10-3 and TRBJ2-3; D possibly corresponds to TRBD2 (5 bases). The CDR3 runs to 16 residues. V was cut by 0 bases and J by 2 bases, with 12 bases left in between. Germline CDR1 ENHRY, CDR2 SYGVKD. The CDR3, as DNA: TGTGCCATCAGTGAGTCGAGTCGGGGATACACAGATACGCAGTATTTT. Translated: CAISESSRGYTDTQYF.

The chain recombines TRBV7-9 with TRBJ2-7; 7 bases agree with TRBD1. V lost 6 bases to trimming and J lost 3 bases; unmatched junction nucleotides: 8. CDR3 size: 14 residues. Looked up from germline, CDR1 is SEHNR and CDR2 is FQNEAQ (reference sequence). The CDR3 bases are TGTGCCAGCAGTGCCAAAGGGGGCCACTACGAGCAGTACTTC. Its translation: CASSAKGGHYEQYF.

In nucleotides, the CDR3 is TGTGCCAGCAGTGAAGCGGACATGCCGAATCAGCCCCAGCATTTT. Protein: CASSEADMPNQPQHF. The chain joins TRBV2 to TRBJ1-5; D may be TRBD1 (5 bases). Per germline, CDR1 SNHLY and CDR2 FYNNEI. The CDR3 contains 15 residues. The V gene lost 0 bases and the J gene lost 4 bases, with 10 bases spanning the gap.

The CDR3 here is CSASGGARSGETQYF. Here the CDR3 DNA reads TGCAGTGCTAGTGGCGGCGCCAGGTCGGGGGAGACCCAGTACTTC. The V gene is TRBV20-1, the J gene TRBJ2-5; D might be TRBD2 (5 bases). The V and J ends lost 3 bases and 5 bases respectively, with 19 bases between them. The CDR3 contains 15 residues. From germline, CDR1 is DFQATT and CDR2 SNEGSKA (reference sequence).

The chain joins TRBV2 to TRBJ2-7, with D uncertain. The germline gives CDR1 SNHLY, CDR2 FYNNEI. Trimming left V 6 bases short and J 3 bases short, with 9 bases between. This CDR3 has 12 residues. CDR3 sequence: CASRVTGYEQYF. CDR3 sequence (DNA): TGTGCCAGCAGGGTTACGGGCTACGAGCAGTACTTC.